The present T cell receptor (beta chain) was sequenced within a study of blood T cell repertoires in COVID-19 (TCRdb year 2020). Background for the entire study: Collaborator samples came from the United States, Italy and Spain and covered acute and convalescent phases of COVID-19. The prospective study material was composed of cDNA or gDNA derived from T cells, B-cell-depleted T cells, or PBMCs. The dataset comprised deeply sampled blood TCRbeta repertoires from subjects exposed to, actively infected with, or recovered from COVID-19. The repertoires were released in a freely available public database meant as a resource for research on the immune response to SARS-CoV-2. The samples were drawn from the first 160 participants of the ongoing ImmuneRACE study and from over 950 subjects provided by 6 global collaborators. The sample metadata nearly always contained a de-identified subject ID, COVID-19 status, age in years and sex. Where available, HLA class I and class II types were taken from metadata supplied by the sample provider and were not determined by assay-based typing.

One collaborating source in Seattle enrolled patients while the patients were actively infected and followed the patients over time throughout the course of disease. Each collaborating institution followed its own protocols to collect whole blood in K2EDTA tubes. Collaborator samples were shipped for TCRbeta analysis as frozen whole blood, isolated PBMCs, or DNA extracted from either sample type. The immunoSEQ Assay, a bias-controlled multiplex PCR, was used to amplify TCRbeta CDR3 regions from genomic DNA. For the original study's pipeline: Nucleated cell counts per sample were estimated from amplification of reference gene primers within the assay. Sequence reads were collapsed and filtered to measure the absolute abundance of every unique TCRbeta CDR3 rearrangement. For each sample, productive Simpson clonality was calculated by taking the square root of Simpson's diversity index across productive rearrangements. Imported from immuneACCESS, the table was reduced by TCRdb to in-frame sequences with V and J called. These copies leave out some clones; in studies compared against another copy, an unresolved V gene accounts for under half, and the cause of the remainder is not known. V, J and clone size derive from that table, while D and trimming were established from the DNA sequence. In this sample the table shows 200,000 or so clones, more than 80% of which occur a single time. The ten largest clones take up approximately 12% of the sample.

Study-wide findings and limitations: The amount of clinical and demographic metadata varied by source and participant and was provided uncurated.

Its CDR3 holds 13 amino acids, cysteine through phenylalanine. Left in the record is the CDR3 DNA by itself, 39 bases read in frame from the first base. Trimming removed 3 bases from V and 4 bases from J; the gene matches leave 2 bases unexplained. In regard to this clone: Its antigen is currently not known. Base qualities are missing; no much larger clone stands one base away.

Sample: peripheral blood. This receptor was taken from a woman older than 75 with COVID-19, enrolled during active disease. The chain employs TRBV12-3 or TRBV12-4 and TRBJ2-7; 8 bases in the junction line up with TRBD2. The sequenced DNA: TGTGCCAGCAGTTTGTCGGGGGGGTACGAGCAGTACTTC. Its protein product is CASSLSGGYEQYF.